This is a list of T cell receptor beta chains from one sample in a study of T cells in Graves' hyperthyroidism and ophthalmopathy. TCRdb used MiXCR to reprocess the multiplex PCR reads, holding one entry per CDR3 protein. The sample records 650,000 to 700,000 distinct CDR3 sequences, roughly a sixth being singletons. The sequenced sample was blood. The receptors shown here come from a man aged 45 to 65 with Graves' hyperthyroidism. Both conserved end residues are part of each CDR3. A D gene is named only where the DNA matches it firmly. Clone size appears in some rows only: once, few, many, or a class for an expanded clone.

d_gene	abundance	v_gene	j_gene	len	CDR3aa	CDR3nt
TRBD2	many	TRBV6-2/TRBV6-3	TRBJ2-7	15	CASRGLGPSSYEQYF	TGTGCCAGCAGGGGACTAGGACCGAGCTCCTACGAGCAGTACTTC
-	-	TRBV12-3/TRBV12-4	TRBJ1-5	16	CASRPETGVSNQPQHF	TGTGCCAGCAGACCAGAAACAGGTGTAAGCAATCAGCCCCAGCATTTT
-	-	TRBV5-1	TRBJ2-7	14	CASSLRGGWREQYF	TGCGCCAGCAGCTTGAGAGGGGGATGGCGTGAGCAGTACTTC
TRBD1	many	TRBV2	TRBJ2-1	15	CASSEGTGGLYEQFF	TGTGCCAGCAGTGAAGGGACAGGGGGCTTGTATGAGCAGTTCTTC
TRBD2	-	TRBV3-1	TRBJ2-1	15	CASRTSGTSYNEQFF	TGTGCCAGCAGGACTAGCGGGACCAGCTACAATGAGCAGTTCTTC
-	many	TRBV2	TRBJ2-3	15	CASSVFVGPTDTQYF	TGTGCCAGCAGTGTGTTCGTGGGGCCCACAGATACGCAGTATTTT
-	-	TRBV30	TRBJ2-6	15	CAWSEGNPGANVLTF	TGTGCCTGGAGTGAGGGAAACCCTGGGGCCAACGTCCTGACTTTC
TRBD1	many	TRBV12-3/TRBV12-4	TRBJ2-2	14	CANSRTGDTGELFF	TGTGCCAACAGTAGGACAGGGGACACCGGGGAGCTGTTTTTT
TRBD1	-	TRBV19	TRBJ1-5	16	CASSSPGQGGWQPQHF	TGTGCCAGTAGTAGCCCGGGACAGGGGGGTTGGCAGCCCCAGCATTTT
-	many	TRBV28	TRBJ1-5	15	CASRPNRVSNQPQHF	TGTGCCAGCAGGCCTAACAGGGTTAGCAATCAGCCCCAGCATTTT
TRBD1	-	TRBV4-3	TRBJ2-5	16	CASSPGQGRYQETQYF	TGCGCCAGCAGCCCCGGACAGGGCAGGTACCAAGAGACCCAGTACTTC
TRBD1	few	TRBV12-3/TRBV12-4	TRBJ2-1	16	CASTERPGQGLLGQFF	TGTGCCAGCACCGAACGCCCTGGACAGGGGTTGTTAGGGCAGTTCTTC
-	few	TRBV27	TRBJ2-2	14	CASSYGGLGGELFF	TGTGCCAGCAGTTACGGGGGGCTTGGCGGGGAGCTGTTTTTT
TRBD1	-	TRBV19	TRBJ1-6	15	CASSAGTGQGSPLHF	TGTGCCAGTAGTGCCGGGACAGGTCAAGGTTCACCCCTCCACTTT
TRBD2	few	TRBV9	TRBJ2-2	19	CASSIDPGLAGGDTGELFF	TGTGCCAGCAGCATTGACCCGGGACTAGCGGGAGGGGACACCGGGGAGCTGTTTTTT
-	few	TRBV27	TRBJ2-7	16	CASSLSDGTQVYEQYF	TGTGCCAGCAGTTTATCGGACGGGACACAGGTCTACGAGCAGTACTTC
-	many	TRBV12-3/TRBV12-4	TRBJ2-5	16	CASSFSVDSAQETQYF	TGTGCCAGCAGTTTTAGCGTGGACAGCGCCCAAGAGACCCAGTACTTC
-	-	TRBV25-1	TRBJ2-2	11	CATETGGELFF	TGTGCCACCGAGACAGGCGGGGAGCTGTTTTTT
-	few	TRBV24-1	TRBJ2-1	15	CATSDATQGDNEQFF	TGTGCCACCAGTGATGCCACACAGGGAGACAATGAGCAGTTCTTC
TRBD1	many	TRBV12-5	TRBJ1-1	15	CASGLATGRSTEAFF	TGTGCTAGTGGTTTGGCGACAGGGCGTAGCACTGAAGCTTTCTTT
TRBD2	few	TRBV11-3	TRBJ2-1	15	CASSLMASGSNEQFF	TGTGCCAGCAGCTTAATGGCTAGCGGGAGCAATGAGCAGTTCTTC
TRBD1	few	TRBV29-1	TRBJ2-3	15	CSVDLGQGWADTQYF	TGCAGCGTTGACCTCGGACAGGGCTGGGCAGATACGCAGTATTTT
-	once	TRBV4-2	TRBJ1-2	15	CASSQERTVNYGYTF	TGTGCCAGCAGCCAAGAGCGGACAGTGAACTATGGCTACACCTTC
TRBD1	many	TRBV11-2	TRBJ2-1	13	CASSQDREREQFF	TGTGCCAGCAGCCAGGACAGGGAACGGGAGCAGTTCTTC
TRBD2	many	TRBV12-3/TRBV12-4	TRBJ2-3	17	CASGRTRTSGRIDTQYF	TGTGCCAGCGGCCGCACCCGGACTAGCGGGAGAATAGATACGCAGTATTTT
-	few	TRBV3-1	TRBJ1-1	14	CASSATGGRPEAFF	TGTGCCAGCAGCGCCACGGGGGGTAGGCCTGAAGCTTTCTTT
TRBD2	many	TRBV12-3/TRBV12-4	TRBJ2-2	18	CASSLGKLAGDQAGELFF	TGTGCCAGCAGTTTAGGGAAACTAGCGGGAGATCAGGCCGGGGAGCTGTTTTTT
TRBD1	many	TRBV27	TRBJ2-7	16	CASSLRGQGFKYEQYF	TGTGCCAGCAGTTTAAGAGGACAGGGATTTAAATACGAGCAGTACTTC
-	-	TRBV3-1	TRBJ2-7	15	CASSQVSDFTYEQYF	TGTGCCAGCAGCCAAGTCTCGGACTTTACCTACGAGCAGTACTTC
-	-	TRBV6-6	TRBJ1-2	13	CASSYSVVYGYTF	TGTGCCAGCAGTTACTCAGTGGTCTATGGCTACACCTTC
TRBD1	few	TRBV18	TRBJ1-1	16	CASSPTRGGSNTEAFF	TGTGCCAGCTCACCGACCAGGGGGGGGTCCAACACTGAAGCTTTCTTT
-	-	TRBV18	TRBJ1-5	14	CASSPRRSDQPQHF	TGTGCCAGCTCACCACGACGGTCGGATCAGCCCCAGCATTTT
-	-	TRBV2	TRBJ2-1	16	CASSEGWGLTYNEQFF	TGTGCCAGCAGTGAAGGGTGGGGCCTAACCTACAATGAGCAGTTCTTC
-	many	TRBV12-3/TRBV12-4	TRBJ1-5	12	CASTYSNQPQHF	TGTGCCAGCACCTATAGCAATCAGCCCCAGCATTTT
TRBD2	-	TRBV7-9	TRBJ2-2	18	CASSLSVAGGWNTGELFF	TGTGCCAGCAGCTTATCAGTGGCGGGAGGTTGGAACACCGGGGAGCTGTTTTTT
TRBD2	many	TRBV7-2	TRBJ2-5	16	CASSLAWSSGRETQYF	TGTGCCAGCAGCTTAGCGTGGTCTAGCGGGAGGGAGACCCAGTACTTC
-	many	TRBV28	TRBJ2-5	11	CASSSGETQYF	TGTGCCAGCTCGTCCGGGGAGACCCAGTACTTC
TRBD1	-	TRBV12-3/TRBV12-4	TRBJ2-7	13	CASRGQGRLEQYF	TGTGCCAGCAGGGGACAGGGACGGCTCGAGCAGTACTTC
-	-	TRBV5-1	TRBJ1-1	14	CASSRQASNTEAFF	TGCGCCAGCAGTCGACAGGCCTCGAACACTGAAGCTTTCTTT
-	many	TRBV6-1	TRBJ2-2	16	CASRFHLPLPGWELFF	TGTGCCAGCCGCTTTCATTTACCCCTTCCGGGATGGGAGCTGTTTTTT
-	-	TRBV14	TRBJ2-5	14	CASSPVSRQETQYF	TGTGCCAGCAGCCCCGTTAGTCGGCAAGAGACCCAGTACTTC
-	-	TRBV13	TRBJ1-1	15	CASSLGRTMNTEAFF	TGTGCCAGCAGCTTAGGCAGGACGATGAACACTGAAGCTTTCTTT
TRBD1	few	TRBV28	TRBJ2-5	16	CASSLEGALGYETQYF	TGTGCCAGCAGTTTAGAGGGGGCTTTAGGGTATGAGACCCAGTACTTC
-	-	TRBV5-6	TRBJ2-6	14	CASSLQSGANVLTF	TGTGCCAGCAGCTTACAGTCTGGGGCCAACGTCCTGACTTTC
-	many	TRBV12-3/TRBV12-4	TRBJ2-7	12	CASSWSGYEQYF	TGTGCCAGCAGTTGGAGTGGCTACGAGCAGTACTTC
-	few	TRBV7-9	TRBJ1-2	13	CASSSDYGYGYTF	TGTGCCAGCAGCTCGGACTATGGTTATGGCTACACCTTC
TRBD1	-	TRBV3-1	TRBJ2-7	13	CASSQQGVYEQYF	TGTGCCAGCAGCCAGCAGGGGGTTTACGAGCAGTACTTC
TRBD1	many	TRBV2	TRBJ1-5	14	CASSRQGVYQPQHF	TGTGCCAGCAGCAGGCAGGGGGTTTATCAGCCCCAGCATTTT